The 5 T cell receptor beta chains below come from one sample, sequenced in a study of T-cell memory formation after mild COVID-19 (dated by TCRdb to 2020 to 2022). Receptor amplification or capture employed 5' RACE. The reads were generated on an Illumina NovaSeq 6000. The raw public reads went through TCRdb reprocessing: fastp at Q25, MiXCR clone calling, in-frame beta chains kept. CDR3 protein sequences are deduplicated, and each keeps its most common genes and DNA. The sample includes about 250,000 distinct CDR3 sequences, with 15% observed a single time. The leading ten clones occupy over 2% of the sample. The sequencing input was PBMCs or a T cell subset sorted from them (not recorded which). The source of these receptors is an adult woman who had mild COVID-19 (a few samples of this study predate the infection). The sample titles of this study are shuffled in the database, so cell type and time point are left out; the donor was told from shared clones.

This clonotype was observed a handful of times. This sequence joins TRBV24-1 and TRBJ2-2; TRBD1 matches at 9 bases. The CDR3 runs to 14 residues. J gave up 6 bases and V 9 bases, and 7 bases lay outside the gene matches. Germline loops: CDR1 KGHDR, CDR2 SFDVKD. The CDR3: CATSGTGISGELFF. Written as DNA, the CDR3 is TGTGCCACCTCCGGGACAGGGATATCCGGGGAGCTGTTTTTT.

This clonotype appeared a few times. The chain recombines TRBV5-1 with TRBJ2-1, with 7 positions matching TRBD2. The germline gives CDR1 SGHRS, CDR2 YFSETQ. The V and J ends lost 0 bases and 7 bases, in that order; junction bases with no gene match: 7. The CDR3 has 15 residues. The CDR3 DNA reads TGCGCCAGCAGCTTGGCAGTCCAGCGGGGTAATGAGCAGTTCTTC. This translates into CASSLAVQRGNEQFF.

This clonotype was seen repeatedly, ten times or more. CDR3 amino acids: CASSPPQGVLAPLHF. The CDR3 DNA sequence: TGTGCCAGCAGTCCCCCCCAAGGGGTTCTAGCACCCCTCCACTTT. V gene TRBV25-1 combines with J gene TRBJ1-6; D perhaps matches TRBD1 (5 bases). Germline CDR1 reads MGHDK; CDR2 reads SYGVNS. V lost 5 bases to trimming and J lost 11 bases, with 19 bases between them. There are 15 residues in the CDR3.

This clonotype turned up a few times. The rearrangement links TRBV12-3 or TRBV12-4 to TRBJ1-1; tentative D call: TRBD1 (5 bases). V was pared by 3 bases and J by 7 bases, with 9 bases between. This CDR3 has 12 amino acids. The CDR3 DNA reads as TGTGCCAGCAGTTTCAGACAGTTTGAAGCTTTCTTT. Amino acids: CASSFRQFEAFF.

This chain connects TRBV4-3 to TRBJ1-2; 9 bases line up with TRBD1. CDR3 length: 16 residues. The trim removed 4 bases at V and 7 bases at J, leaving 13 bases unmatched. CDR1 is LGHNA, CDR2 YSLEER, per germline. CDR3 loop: CASSPNPLTGGGGYTF. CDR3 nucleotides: TGCGCCAGCAGCCCTAACCCCCTGACAGGGGGAGGTGGCTACACCTTC.